Only one count was recorded for the clone carrying this T cell receptor beta chain. The antigen is undetermined. The entry originates in a study of cytomegalovirus exposure and HLA in healthy donors. Study-level background: Findings of an earlier analysis included 90 million to 120 million unique TCR beta sequences from 190 million or so T cells. The study, taken as a whole, reports: TCR beta V segments were, for the most part, productive about 87% or about 30% of the time in an earlier analysis. TRBV6-2, TRBV6-3 and some other V segments were unresolvable in 87-base-pair reads.

The CDR3 loop spans 12 amino acids. Germline CDR1 SGHRS, CDR2 YFSETQ. The germline V and J ends were trimmed by 2 bases and 6 bases, with 8 bases remaining between them. Vbeta (60) and Jbeta (13) primers were used in the PCR. Produced via immunoSEQ multiplex PCR; TCRdb's table is partial and in-frame only. The data hold nearly 70,000 clones, with roughly 71% observed a single time. Each donor was healthy, and each was a bone marrow donor. The gene calls are TRBV5-1 and TRBJ1-2; no definite D call. This TCR derives from a woman in her fifties or sixties in good health and CMV-seropositive. The material sequenced was PBMCs. CDR3 coding DNA: TGCGCCAGCAGCTTAGAGGGAGATGGCTACACCTTC. This codes for CASSLEGDGYTF.